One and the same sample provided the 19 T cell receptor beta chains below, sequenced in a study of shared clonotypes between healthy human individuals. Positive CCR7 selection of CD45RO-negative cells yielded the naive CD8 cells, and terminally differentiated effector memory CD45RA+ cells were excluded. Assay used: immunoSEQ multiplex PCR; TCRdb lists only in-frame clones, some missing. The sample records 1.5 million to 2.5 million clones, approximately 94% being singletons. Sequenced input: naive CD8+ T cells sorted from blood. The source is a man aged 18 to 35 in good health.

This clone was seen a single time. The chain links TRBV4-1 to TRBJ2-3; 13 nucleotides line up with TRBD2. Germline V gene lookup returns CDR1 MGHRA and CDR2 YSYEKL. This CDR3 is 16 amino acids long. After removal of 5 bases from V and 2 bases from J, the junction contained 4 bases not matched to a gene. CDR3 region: CASSVTSGGVTDTQYF. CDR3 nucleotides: TGCGCCAGCAGCGTAACTAGCGGGGGGGTCACAGATACGCAGTATTTT.

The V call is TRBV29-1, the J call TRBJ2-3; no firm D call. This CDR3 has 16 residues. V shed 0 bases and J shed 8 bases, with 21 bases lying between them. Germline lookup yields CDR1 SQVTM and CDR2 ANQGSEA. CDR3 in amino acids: CSVEDTHLGPVGTQYF. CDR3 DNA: TGCAGCGTTGAAGATACCCACCTAGGCCCCGTCGGTACGCAGTATTTT.

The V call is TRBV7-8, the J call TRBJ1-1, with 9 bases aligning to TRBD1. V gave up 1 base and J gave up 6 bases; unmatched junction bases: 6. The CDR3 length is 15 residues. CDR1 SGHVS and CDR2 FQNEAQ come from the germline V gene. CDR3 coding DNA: TGTGCCAGCAGCTTAGGGACAGGGGATGGTCCTGAAGCTTTCTTT. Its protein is CASSLGTGDGPEAFF.

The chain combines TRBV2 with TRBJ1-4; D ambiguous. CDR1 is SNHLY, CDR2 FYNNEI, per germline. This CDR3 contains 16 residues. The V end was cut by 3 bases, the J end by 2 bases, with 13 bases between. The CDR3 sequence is CASSESATPTNEKLFF. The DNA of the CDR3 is TGTGCCAGCAGTGAGTCCGCCACCCCCACTAATGAAAAACTGTTTTTT.

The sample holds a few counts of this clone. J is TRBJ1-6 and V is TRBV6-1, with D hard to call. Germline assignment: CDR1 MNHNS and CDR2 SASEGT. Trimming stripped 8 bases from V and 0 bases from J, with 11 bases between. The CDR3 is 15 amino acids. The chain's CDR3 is CASDWGSSYNSPLHF. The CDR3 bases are TGTGCCAGCGATTGGGGTAGCTCCTATAATTCACCCCTCCACTTT.

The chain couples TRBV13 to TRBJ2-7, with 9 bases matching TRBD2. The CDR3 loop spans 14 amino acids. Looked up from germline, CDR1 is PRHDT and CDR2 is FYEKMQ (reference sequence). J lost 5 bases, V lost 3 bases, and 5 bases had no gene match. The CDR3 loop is CASSFGTSFDEQYF. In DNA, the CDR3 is TGTGCCAGCAGCTTCGGGACTAGCTTCGACGAGCAGTACTTC. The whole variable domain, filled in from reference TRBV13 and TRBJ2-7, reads AAGVIQSPRHLIKEKRETATLKCYPIPRHDTVYWYQQGPGQDPQFLISFYEKMQSDKGSIPDRFSAQQFSDYHSELNMSSLELGDSALYFCASSFGTSFDEQYFGPGTRLTVT.

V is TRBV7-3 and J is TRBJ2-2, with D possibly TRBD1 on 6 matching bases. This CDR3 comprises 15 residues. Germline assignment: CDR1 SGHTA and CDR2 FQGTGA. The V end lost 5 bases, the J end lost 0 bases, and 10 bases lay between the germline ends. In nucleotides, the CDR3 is TGTGCCAGCAGCCTCGGACAGACGAACACCGGGGAGCTGTTTTTT. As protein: CASSLGQTNTGELFF.

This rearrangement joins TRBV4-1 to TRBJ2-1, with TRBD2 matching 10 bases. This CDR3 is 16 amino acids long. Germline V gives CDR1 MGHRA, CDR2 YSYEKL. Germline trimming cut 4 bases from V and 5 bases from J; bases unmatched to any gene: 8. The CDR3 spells CASSRTLAGEDNEQFF. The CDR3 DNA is TGCGCCAGCAGCCGCACCCTAGCGGGAGAGGACAATGAGCAGTTCTTC.

The CDR3 region is CASSSTGQGSYEQYF. CDR3 nucleotides: TGTGCCAGCAGCTCGACCGGACAGGGCAGCTACGAGCAGTACTTC. The rearrangement joins TRBV13 to TRBJ2-7; the match to TRBD1 covers 8 bases. This CDR3 contains 15 residues. Germline values: CDR1 PRHDT, CDR2 FYEKMQ (reference sequence). The J segment lost 3 bases and the V segment lost 4 bases, leaving 8 bases of the junction unmatched.

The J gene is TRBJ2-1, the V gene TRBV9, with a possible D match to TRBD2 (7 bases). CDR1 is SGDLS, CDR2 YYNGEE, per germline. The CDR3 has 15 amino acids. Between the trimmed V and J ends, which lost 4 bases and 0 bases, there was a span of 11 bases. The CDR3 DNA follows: TGTGCCAGCAGCCGGGGGGCCTCCTCCTACAATGAGCAGTTCTTC. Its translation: CASSRGASSYNEQFF.

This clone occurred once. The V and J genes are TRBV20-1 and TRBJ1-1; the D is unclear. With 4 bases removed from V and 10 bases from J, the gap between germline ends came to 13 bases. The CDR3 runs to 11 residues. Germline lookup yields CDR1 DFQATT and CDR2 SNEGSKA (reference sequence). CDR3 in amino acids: CSAKVPPGAFF. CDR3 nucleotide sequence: TGCAGTGCTAAGGTCCCCCCGGGAGCTTTCTTT.

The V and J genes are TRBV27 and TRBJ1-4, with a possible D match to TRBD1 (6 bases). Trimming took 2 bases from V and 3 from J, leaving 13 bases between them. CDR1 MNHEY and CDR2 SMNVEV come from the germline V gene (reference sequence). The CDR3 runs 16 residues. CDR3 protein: CASSLTGRGSNEKLFF. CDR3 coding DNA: TGTGCCAGCAGTTTAACAGGCAGGGGTTCTAATGAAAAACTGTTTTTT.

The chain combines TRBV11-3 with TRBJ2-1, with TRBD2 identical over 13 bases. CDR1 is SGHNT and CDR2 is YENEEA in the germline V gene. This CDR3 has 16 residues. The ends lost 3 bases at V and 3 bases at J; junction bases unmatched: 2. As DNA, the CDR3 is TGTGCCAGCAGCTTGTGGACTAGCGGGGGCTACAATGAGCAGTTCTTC. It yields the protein CASSLWTSGGYNEQFF.

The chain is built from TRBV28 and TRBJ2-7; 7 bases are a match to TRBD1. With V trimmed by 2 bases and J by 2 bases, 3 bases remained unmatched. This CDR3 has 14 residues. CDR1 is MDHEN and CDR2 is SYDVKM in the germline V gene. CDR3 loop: CASSLAQGAYEQYF. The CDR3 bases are TGTGCCAGCAGTTTAGCGCAGGGGGCCTACGAGCAGTACTTC.

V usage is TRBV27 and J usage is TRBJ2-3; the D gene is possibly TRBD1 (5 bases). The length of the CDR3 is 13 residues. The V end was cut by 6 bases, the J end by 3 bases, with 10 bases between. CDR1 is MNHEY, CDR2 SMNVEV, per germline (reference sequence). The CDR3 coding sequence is TGTGCCAGCAGCGTAGGGGCGACAGATACGCAGTATTTT. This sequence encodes CASSVGATDTQYF.

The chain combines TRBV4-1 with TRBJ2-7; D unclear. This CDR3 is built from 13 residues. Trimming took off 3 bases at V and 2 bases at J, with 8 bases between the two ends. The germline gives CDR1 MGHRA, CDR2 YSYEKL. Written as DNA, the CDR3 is TGCGCCAGCAGCCACGGTTTCCCCTACGAGCAGTACTTC. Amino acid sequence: CASSHGFPYEQYF.

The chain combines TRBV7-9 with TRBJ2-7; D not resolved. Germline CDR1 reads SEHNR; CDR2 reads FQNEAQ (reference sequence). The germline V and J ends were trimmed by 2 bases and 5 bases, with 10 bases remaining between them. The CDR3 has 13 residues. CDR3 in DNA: TGTGCCAGCAGCTTATTAGTCCGGGACGAGCAGTACTTC. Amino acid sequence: CASSLLVRDEQYF.

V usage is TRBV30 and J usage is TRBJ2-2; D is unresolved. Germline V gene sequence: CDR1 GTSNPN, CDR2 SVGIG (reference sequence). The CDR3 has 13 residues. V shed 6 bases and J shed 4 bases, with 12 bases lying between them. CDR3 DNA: TGTGCCTGTGATGGTAGTATCACCGGGGAGCTGTTTTTT. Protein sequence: CACDGSITGELFF. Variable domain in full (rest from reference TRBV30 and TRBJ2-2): SQTIHQWPATLVQPVGSPLSLECTVEGTSNPNLYWYRQAAGRGLQLLFYSVGIGQISSEVPQNLSASRPQDRQFILSSKKLLLSDSGFYLCACDGSITGELFFGEGSRLTVL.

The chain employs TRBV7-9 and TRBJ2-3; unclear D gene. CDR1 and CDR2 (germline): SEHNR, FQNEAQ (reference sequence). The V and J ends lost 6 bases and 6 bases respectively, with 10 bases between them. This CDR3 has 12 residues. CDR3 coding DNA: TGTGCCAGCAGAGGGCGACGGGATACGCAGTATTTT. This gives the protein CASRGRRDTQYF.